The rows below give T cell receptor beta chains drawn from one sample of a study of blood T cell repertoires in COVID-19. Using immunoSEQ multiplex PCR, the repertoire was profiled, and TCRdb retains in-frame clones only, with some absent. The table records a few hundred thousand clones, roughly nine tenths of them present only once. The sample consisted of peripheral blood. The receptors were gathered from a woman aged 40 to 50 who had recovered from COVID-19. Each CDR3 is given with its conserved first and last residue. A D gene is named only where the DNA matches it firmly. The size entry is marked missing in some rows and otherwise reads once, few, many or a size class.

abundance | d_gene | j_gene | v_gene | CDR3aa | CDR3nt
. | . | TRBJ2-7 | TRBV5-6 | CASSVRTAREQYF | TGTGCCAGCAGTGTGAGGACAGCTCGCGAGCAGTACTTC
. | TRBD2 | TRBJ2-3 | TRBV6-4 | CASSETSGSPTDTQYF | TGTGCCAGCAGTGAGACTAGCGGGAGTCCCACAGATACGCAGTATTTT
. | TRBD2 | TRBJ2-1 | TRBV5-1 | CASSLASGPSSYNEQFF | TGCGCCAGCAGCTTGGCTAGCGGACCTAGCTCCTACAATGAGCAGTTCTTC
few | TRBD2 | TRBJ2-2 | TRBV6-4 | CASSETSLSTGELFF | TGTGCCAGCAGTGAGACTAGCCTTTCCACCGGGGAGCTGTTTTTT
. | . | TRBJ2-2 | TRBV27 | CASSPPLSGELFF | TGTGCCAGCAGCCCACCTCTGAGCGGGGAGCTGTTTTTT
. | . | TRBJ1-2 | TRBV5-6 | CASSTQGRANYGYTF | TGTGCCAGCAGCACGCAGGGGCGAGCTAACTATGGCTACACCTTC
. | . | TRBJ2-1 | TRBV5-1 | CASSSGQRVGDEQFF | TGCGCCAGCAGCTCCGGACAGAGAGTGGGGGATGAGCAGTTCTTC
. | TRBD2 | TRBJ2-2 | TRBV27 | CASSPGTTNTGELFF | TGTGCCAGCAGTCCCGGGACTACGAACACCGGGGAGCTGTTTTTT
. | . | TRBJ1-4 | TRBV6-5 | CASTRVATNEKLFF | TGTGCCAGCACCAGGGTTGCAACTAATGAAAAACTGTTTTTT
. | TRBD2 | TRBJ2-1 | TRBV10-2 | CASSESRGGSYNEQFF | TGCGCCAGCAGTGAGTCGCGGGGGGGCTCCTACAATGAGCAGTTCTTC
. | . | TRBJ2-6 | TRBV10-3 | CAISEQYSGANVLTF | TGTGCCATCAGTGAACAGTACTCTGGGGCCAACGTCCTGACTTTC
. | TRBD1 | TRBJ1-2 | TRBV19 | CASRNRDRADVAYGYTF | TGTGCCAGTAGGAACCGGGACAGGGCGGATGTCGCCTATGGCTACACCTTC
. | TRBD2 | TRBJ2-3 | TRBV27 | CASSPWTSSTDTQYF | TGTGCCAGCAGTCCGTGGACTAGCAGCACAGATACGCAGTATTTT
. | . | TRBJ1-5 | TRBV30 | CAWSVGQGNQPQHF | TGTGCCTGGAGTGTAGGGCAGGGAAATCAGCCCCAGCATTTT
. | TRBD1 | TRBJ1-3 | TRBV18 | CASSPGTAGNTIYF | TGTGCCAGCTCTCCTGGGACAGCTGGAAACACCATATATTTT
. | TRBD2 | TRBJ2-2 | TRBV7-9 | CASSPQTSGTGELFF | TGTGCCAGCAGCCCCCAGACTAGCGGAACCGGGGAGCTGTTTTTT
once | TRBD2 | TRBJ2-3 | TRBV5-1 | CASSFGLASNTDTQYF | TGCGCCAGCAGCTTCGGACTAGCGTCAAACACAGATACGCAGTATTTT
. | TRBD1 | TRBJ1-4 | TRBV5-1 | CASSSRGPEELFF | TGCGCCAGCAGCTCCAGGGGGCCGGAAGAACTGTTTTTT
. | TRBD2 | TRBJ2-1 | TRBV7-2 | CASSLKPVSSGSSYNEQFF | TGTGCCAGCAGCTTAAAGCCCGTGTCTAGCGGGAGCTCCTACAATGAGCAGTTCTTC
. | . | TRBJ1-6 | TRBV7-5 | CVRSLRDCNSPLHF | TGTGTCAGAAGCTTACGGGACTGTAATTCACCCCTCCACTTT
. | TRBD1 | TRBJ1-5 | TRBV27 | CASSPGRGQGADQPQHF | TGTGCCAGCAGTCCCGGCAGGGGGCAAGGGGCGGATCAGCCCCAGCATTTT
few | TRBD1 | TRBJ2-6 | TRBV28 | CASSETGSGANVLTF | TGTGCCAGCAGTGAGACAGGGTCCGGGGCCAACGTCCTGACTTTC
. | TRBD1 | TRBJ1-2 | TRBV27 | CASSSPGQLYGYTF | TGTGCCAGCAGTTCCCCGGGACAGCTGTATGGCTACACCTTC
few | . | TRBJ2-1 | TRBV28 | CASKISNSYNEQFF | TGTGCCAGCAAGATCTCTAACTCCTACAATGAGCAGTTCTTC
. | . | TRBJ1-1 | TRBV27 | CASSLKVMQAGTEAFF | TGTGCCAGCAGTTTAAAAGTTATGCAGGCGGGGACTGAAGCTTTCTTT
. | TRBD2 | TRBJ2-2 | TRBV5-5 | CASSSRLAGADTGELFF | TGTGCCAGCAGCAGTAGACTAGCGGGAGCGGACACCGGGGAGCTGTTTTTT
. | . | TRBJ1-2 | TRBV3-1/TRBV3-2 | CASSRLNYGYTF | TGTGCCAGCAGCCGGCTGAACTATGGCTACACCTTC
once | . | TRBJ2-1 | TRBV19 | CASSIEGERAYNEQFF | TGTGCCAGTAGTATTGAGGGAGAGCGGGCTTACAATGAGCAGTTCTTC
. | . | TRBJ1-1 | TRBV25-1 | CASSDRGDRISPSHLAFF | TGTGCCAGCAGTGACCGGGGAGACAGGATTTCGCCGTCTCATTTAGCTTTCTTT
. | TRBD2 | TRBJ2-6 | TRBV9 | CASSVAEGLGGANVLTF | TGTGCCAGCAGCGTAGCCGAGGGACTAGGTGGGGCCAACGTCCTGACTTTC
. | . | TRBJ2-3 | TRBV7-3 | CASSLLFSDTQYF | TGTGCCAGCAGCTTACTATTCTCAGATACGCAGTATTTT
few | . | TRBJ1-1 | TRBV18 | CASSPGMNTEAFF | TGTGCCAGCTCACCGGGCATGAACACTGAAGCTTTCTTT
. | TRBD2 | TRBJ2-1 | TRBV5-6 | CASSPGTSGIYNEQFF | TGTGCCAGCAGCCCCGGGACTAGCGGGATCTACAATGAGCAGTTCTTC
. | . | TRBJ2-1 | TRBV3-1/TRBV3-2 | CASSQDLSGASNEQFF | TGTGCCAGCAGCCAAGATCTCTCAGGGGCCTCCAATGAGCAGTTCTTC
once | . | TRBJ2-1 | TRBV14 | CASSQATRGVDNEQFF | TGTGCCAGCAGCCAAGCGACTAGAGGGGTTGACAATGAGCAGTTCTTC
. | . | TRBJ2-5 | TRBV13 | CASSLRGSGLFQETQYF | TGTGCCAGCAGCTTACGGGGGTCAGGACTTTTCCAAGAGACCCAGTACTTC
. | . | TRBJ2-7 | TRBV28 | CASSLSGTPGEQYF | TGTGCCAGCAGTCTATCCGGGACACCAGGCGAGCAGTACTTC
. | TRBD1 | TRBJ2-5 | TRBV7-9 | CASSLGFAGGLETQYF | TGTGCCAGCAGCTTAGGTTTTGCAGGGGGCTTAGAGACCCAGTACTTC
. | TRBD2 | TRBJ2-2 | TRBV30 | CAGQRGQATGELFF | TGTGCCGGGCAGCGGGGGCAGGCCACCGGGGAGCTGTTTTTT
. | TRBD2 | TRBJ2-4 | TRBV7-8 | CASSLVTSGSSKNIQYF | TGTGCCAGCAGCTTAGTAACTAGCGGGAGTTCCAAAAACATTCAGTACTTC